This TCR beta chain was profiled in a study of CD8+CD57+ T cells in acquired aplastic anemia. At the level of the study: Across the sorted CD4+ and CD8+ cells, DNA amounts averaged roughly 3.5 ug. Roughly 10.8 million reads were obtained on average for healthy donor CD4+ cells. Findings and limits, study-wide: The same twenty-nine CD8+ CDR3 sequences occurred in patients and in controls.

Using genomic DNA as the template, TCR beta VDJ and CDR3 profiling was carried out. TCRdb called the reads again in MiXCR, with one record for every CDR3 protein. The sample lists 150,000 to 200,000 distinct CDR3 sequences, about 60% occurring once. Points on this clonotype: Its antigen is not identified.

V shed 0 bases and J 4 bases; nucleotides not matched to a gene: 5. CDR3 size: 17 residues. CDR1 and CDR2 (germline): LGHDT, YNNKEL (reference sequence). This TCR was recovered from a human donor in good health. V gene TRBV3-1 combines with J gene TRBJ2-1; 11 bases align to TRBD2. The sample taken for sequencing was sorted CD4+, CD8+, or CD8+CD57+ T cells (not recorded which) from PBMCs. The CDR3 spells CASSQDSGTSGYNEQFF. The CDR3 nucleotides read TGTGCCAGCAGCCAAGATTCAGGGACTAGCGGATACAATGAGCAGTTCTTC.